Included here is one TCR beta chain sequence, with context. Its specificity is unknown. The sample belongs to a study of CD4 T cells in relation to SARS-CoV-2 and coronaviruses. Study background: PBMCs were cultured with antigen for nine to ten days before TCR beta sequencing.

Germline V gives CDR1 KGHDR, CDR2 SFDVKD. V was cut by 6 bases and J by 0 bases, with 8 bases left in between. The CDR3 loop spans 15 amino acids. Before the COVID-19 pandemic, during about 2011-2019, CD4+ T cells were taken from unexposed donors. CD4+ T cells were isolated from the cells after 10 days of culture. Only in-frame clones appear in the TCRdb table, and some are missing; sequencing was by immunoSEQ multiplex PCR. The sample includes tens of thousands of clones, about four fifths of them seen just once. The rearrangement joins TRBV24-1 to TRBJ2-6, with D unresolved. The sample taken for sequencing was CD4+ T cells from PBMCs, cultured in vitro. The source of this sequence is a human donor in good health. The CDR3 region is CATSSPISGANVLTF. In nucleotides, the CDR3 is TGTGCCACCAGTTCGCCTATCTCTGGGGCCAACGTCCTGACTTTC.